One and the same sample provided the 3 T cell receptor beta chains below, sequenced in a study of T cells expressing NK-cell markers. For each CDR3 protein, TCRdb gives one entry from its re-call of the 5' RACE reads, without DNA. This sample's table has about 150,000 distinct CDR3 sequences. Sequenced material: blood T cells: a sorted CD56 or NKG2C T cell subset, CD4+ or CD8+ T cells, or bulk PBMC T cells (not recorded which). The receptors were gathered from a woman between 50 and 59 years old in good health.

V and J are TRBV12-3 or TRBV12-4 and TRBJ1-2; TCRdb returns TRBD1, unconfirmable since there is no DNA. The CDR3 runs 13 residues. The CDR3 region is CASSLGAVYGYTF.

The chain joins TRBV10-3 to TRBJ2-1; absent DNA, TCRdb's TRBD1 call cannot be checked. Germline V gene lookup returns CDR1 ENHRY and CDR2 SYGVKD. The CDR3 totals 15 residues. CDR3 in amino acids: CAILGGRTSYNEQFF.

The gene calls are TRBV12-3 or TRBV12-4 and TRBJ2-5; TCRdb returns TRBD2, unconfirmable since there is no DNA. This CDR3 has 14 amino acids. The CDR3 here is CASSLVGLEETQYF.